This T cell receptor (beta chain) is drawn from a study of beta chain features in type 1 diabetes. Study as a whole: Summed over all samples, the examined sorted cells came to some 99 million. Study-wide results and limits: Although PCR might favor shorter templates, it would do so equally in patients and controls.

This clone was seen a handful of times. Its antigen is currently unknown. The CDR3 is made up of 18 amino acids. Looked up from germline, CDR1 is SGHTA and CDR2 is FQGNSA. V dropped 1 base and J dropped 7 bases, with 23 bases sitting between them. The sequenced template was cDNA made from the entire isolated RNA. Sequencing was performed with immunoSEQ multiplex PCR; in TCRdb, only in-frame clones are kept and a portion is missing. Seen here are about 340,000 clones, less than 10% observed once, and the top ten hold 0.44%. This sequence originates from a woman between 18 and 30 years old in good health. Sequenced sample: central memory CD4+ T cells from blood. The chain couples TRBV7-2 to TRBJ2-1, with D tentatively TRBD2 (5 bases). The CDR3 is CASSLVRSGIPIGNEQFF. Here the CDR3 DNA reads TGTGCCAGCAGCTTAGTGCGTTCCGGGATACCAATCGGAAATGAGCAGTTCTTC.